Listed here are 18 T cell receptor beta chains from one sample, sequenced in a study of radiotherapy plus CTLA-4 blockade in lung cancer. TCRdb's table, derived via immunoSEQ multiplex PCR, lists solely in-frame clones and lacks some. The data hold 50,000 to 65,000 clones, with 77% observed a single time. The sample was peripheral blood, taken from a patient treated with radiotherapy plus ipilimumab. The receptors come from a human donor with non-small cell lung cancer whose response to radiotherapy plus ipilimumab could not be evaluated.

The V gene is TRBV5-1, the J gene TRBJ2-2; D not certain. The CDR3 totals 13 residues. Between the trimmed V and J ends, which lost 4 bases and 4 bases, there was a span of 8 bases. Germline CDR1 and CDR2: SGHRS and YFSETQ. The CDR3 sequence is CASSLRITGELFF. In DNA form, the CDR3 reads TGCGCCAGCAGCCTCAGGATCACCGGGGAGCTGTTTTTT.

The chain combines TRBV28 with TRBJ2-7; the match to TRBD2 covers 9 bases. This CDR3 contains 13 residues. Germline assignment: CDR1 MDHEN and CDR2 SYDVKM. V was pared by 5 bases and J by 5 bases, with 4 bases of the junction left unmatched. CDR3 residues: CASSPAGGNEQYF. In DNA, the CDR3 is TGTGCCAGCAGTCCAGCGGGGGGTAACGAGCAGTACTTC.

The chain links TRBV5-1 to TRBJ1-5, with TRBD1 identical over 7 bases. Germline-derived CDR1 and CDR2 are SGHRS and YFSETQ. Trimming cost V 1 base and J 3 bases; bases outside gene matches: 1. CDR3 length: 14 residues. CDR3 in DNA: TGCGCCAGCAGCTTGACAGGGGACAATCAGCCCCAGCATTTT. Protein: CASSLTGDNQPQHF.

The chain couples TRBV7-9 to TRBJ1-1; no firm D call. Germline assignment: CDR1 SEHNR and CDR2 FQNEAQ (reference sequence). Trimming cost V 5 bases and J 5 bases, with 15 bases left between them. The CDR3 contains 14 residues. CDR3 bases: TGTGCCAGCAGCCCCTCGACTCACCGTACTGAAGCTTTCTTT. The encoded protein is CASSPSTHRTEAFF. The full variable domain, in which reference TRBV7-9 and TRBJ1-1 provide the parts outside the CDR3, is DTGVSQNPRHKITKRGQNVTFRCDPISEHNRLYWYRQTLGQGPEFLTYFQNEAQLEKSRLLSDRFSAERPKGSFSTLEIQRTEQGDSAMYLCASSPSTHRTEAFFGQGTRLTVV.

V is TRBV4-1 and J is TRBJ2-3, with D maybe TRBD1 (6 bases). Per germline, CDR1 MGHRA and CDR2 YSYEKL. V lost 4 bases, J lost 2 bases, and 13 bases lay in between. CDR3 length equals 15 residues. CDR3 residues: CASSLRGGDTDTQYF. For the CDR3, the DNA is TGCGCCAGCAGCCTCCGAGGGGGAGACACAGATACGCAGTATTTT.

The chain couples TRBV5-1 to TRBJ2-7, with D possibly being TRBD2 (6 bases). Trimming removed 0 bases at V and 10 bases at J, with 11 bases between. Germline V gene data show CDR1 as SGHRS and CDR2 as YFSETQ. The CDR3 sequence is 12 residues long. The CDR3 sequence: CASSLGSGVQYF. The CDR3 nucleotides are TGCGCCAGCAGCTTGGGGTCGGGGGTTCAGTACTTC.

The J gene is TRBJ2-7, the V gene TRBV27, with D tentatively TRBD2 (6 bases). This CDR3 has 14 residues. V was cut by 4 bases and J by 3 bases, with 13 bases left in between. Germline V CDR1 and CDR2: MNHEY, SMNVEV (reference sequence). CDR3 sequence reads: CASSSRDFHYEQYF. CDR3 nucleotides: TGTGCCAGCAGTTCCCGGGACTTTCACTACGAGCAGTACTTC.

The V gene is TRBV7-8, the J gene TRBJ2-7, with D tentatively TRBD2 (6 bases). Per the germline V gene, CDR1 is SGHVS and CDR2 is FQNEAQ. CDR3 length: 13 residues. The ends were cut back, 6 bases at V and 6 bases at J, with 15 bases in the middle. DNA of the CDR3: TGTGCCAGCAGGGATCCCGGGACTTTCGAGCAGTACTTC. As protein: CASRDPGTFEQYF.

This clone was seen only once. V usage is TRBV6-1 and J usage is TRBJ2-1; 9 bases line up with TRBD2. Germline assignment: CDR1 MNHNS and CDR2 SASEGT. The CDR3 is made up of 16 amino acids. Germline trimming cut 2 bases from V and 13 bases from J; bases unmatched to any gene: 15. DNA for the CDR3: TGTGCCAGCAGTGAAATTAGCGGGAGCAGACACTCGACTCAGTTCTTC. Translated: CASSEISGSRHSTQFF.

This clone was seen once. The chain joins TRBV4-1 to TRBJ2-1; TRBD1 matches at 8 bases. Per germline, CDR1 MGHRA and CDR2 YSYEKL. This CDR3 has 14 amino acids. With 1 base clipped from V and 7 bases from J, the junction kept 3 bases outside the gene matches. The CDR3 sequence is CASSQVTGANEQFF. As DNA, the CDR3 is TGCGCCAGCAGCCAAGTGACAGGGGCAAATGAGCAGTTCTTC.

This sequence joins TRBV7-9 and TRBJ2-6, with D maybe TRBD1 (5 bases). The CDR3 is 19 residues long. Germline V CDR1 and CDR2: SEHNR, FQNEAQ (reference sequence). The V and J ends lost 2 bases and 0 bases respectively, with 17 bases between them. For the CDR3, the DNA is TGTGCCAGCAGCTTACCCCCTTGGACACTTAACTCTGGGGCCAACGTCCTGACTTTC. Residues: CASSLPPWTLNSGANVLTF. Together with reference TRBV7-9 and TRBJ2-6, the CDR3 gives the full variable domain: DTGVSQNPRHKITKRGQNVTFRCDPISEHNRLYWYRQTLGQGPEFLTYFQNEAQLEKSRLLSDRFSAERPKGSFSTLEIQRTEQGDSAMYLCASSLPPWTLNSGANVLTFGAGSRLTVL.

The chain joins TRBV7-3 to TRBJ2-1; 8 nucleotides match TRBD2. Trimming cost V 4 bases and J 7 bases; bases outside gene matches: 12. Germline CDR1 SGHTA, CDR2 FQGTGA. The CDR3 sequence is 16 residues long. The CDR3 nucleotides are TGTGCCAGCAGCTCCCAACCCGGGAGGGCCGGTAATGAGCAGTTCTTC. It specifies CASSSQPGRAGNEQFF.

CDR3 residues: CANTPSENTEAFF. CDR3 nucleotide sequence: TGTGCCAACACCCCGTCCGAGAACACTGAAGCTTTCTTT. This chain uses TRBV6-4 with TRBJ1-1; no clear D. The CDR3 spans 13 residues. From germline, CDR1 is MRHNA and CDR2 SNTAGT. V shed 10 bases and J shed 1 base, with 13 bases lying between them.

The chain joins TRBV20-1 to TRBJ2-7; D gene uncertain. Germline CDR1 DFQATT, CDR2 SNEGSKA (reference sequence). There are 11 residues in the CDR3. The CDR3: CSARPSHEQYF. In nucleotides, the CDR3 is TGCTCAGCTAGGCCTAGTCACGAGCAGTACTTC.

This chain joins TRBV2 and TRBJ2-7, with TRBD2 matching 8 bases. Germline V gene data show CDR1 as SNHLY and CDR2 as FYNNEI. V lost 4 bases to trimming and J lost 4 bases; unmatched junction nucleotides: 3. CDR3 length: 13 amino acids. CDR3 nucleotides: TGTGCCAGCAGTGCGGGACTAGGGTACGAGCAGTACTTC. Translation gives CASSAGLGYEQYF.

The chain has TRBV4-1 and TRBJ1-4; no clear D gene. Trimming removed 6 bases from V and 8 bases from J, with 13 bases in between. Germline CDR1 reads MGHRA; CDR2 reads YSYEKL. There are 13 residues in the CDR3. DNA for the CDR3: TGCGCCAGCAGGGCTGGGCGCGGGGAAAAACTGTTTTTT. Protein product: CASRAGRGEKLFF.

This clone ranks as medium-sized (0.01 to 0.1%). CDR3 sequence: CATRQGWTGGYTF. CDR3 in DNA: TGTGCCACCAGACAGGGGTGGACAGGGGGCTACACCTTC. The chain couples TRBV10-3 to TRBJ1-2; TRBD1 agrees at 8 bases. CDR1 and CDR2 from the germline V gene are ENHRY and SYGVKD. This CDR3 has 13 amino acids. The trim removed 10 bases at V and 8 bases at J, leaving 12 bases unmatched.

In nucleotides, the CDR3 is TGCGCCAGCAGCTTGGCTGCGGGGGGGGCAGATACGCAGTATTTT. Translated: CASSLAAGGADTQYF. The chain combines TRBV5-1 with TRBJ2-3, with TRBD2 matching over 9 bases. V was pared by 0 bases and J by 4 bases, with 3 bases of the junction left unmatched. From germline, CDR1 is SGHRS and CDR2 YFSETQ. The CDR3 runs 15 residues.